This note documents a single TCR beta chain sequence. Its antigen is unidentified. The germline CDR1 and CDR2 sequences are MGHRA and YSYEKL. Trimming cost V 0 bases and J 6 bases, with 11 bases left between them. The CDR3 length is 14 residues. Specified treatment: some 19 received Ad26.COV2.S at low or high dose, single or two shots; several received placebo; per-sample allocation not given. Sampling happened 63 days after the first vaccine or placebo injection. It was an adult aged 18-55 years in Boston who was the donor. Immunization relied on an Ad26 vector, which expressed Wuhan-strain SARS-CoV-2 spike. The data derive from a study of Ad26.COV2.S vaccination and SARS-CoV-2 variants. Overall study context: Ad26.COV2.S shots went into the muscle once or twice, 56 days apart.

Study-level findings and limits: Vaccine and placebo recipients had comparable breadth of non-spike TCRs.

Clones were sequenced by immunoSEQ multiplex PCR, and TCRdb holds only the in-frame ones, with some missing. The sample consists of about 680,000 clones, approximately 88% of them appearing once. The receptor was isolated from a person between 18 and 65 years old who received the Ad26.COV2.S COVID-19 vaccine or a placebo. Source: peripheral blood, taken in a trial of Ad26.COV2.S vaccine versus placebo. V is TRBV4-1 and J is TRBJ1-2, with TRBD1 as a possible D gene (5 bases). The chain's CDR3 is CASSQEAGLNGYTF. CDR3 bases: TGCGCCAGCAGCCAAGAGGCGGGGCTTAATGGCTACACCTTC.